Below, 25 T cell receptor beta chains from the same sample are listed, as sequenced in a study of cytomegalovirus exposure and HLA in healthy donors. Primers included in the PCR were 60 Vbeta and 13 Jbeta primers. TCRdb's copy holds only in-frame clones and misses some; the assay was immunoSEQ multiplex PCR. The table shows under 200,000 clones, with more than 9.5% occurring only once. Sequencing was performed on PBMCs. Every receptor here comes from a man over 45 in good health and CMV-seropositive.

This clone was detected once. The CDR3 loop reads CASSPRAGKETQYF. CDR3 bases: TGTGCCAGCAGCCCCCGGGCGGGGAAGGAGACCCAGTACTTC. The chain couples TRBV7-9 to TRBJ2-5; a weak D match, TRBD2 (6 bases). Trimming left V 5 bases short and J 5 bases short, with 15 bases between. This CDR3 comprises 14 residues. Germline lookup yields CDR1 SEHNR and CDR2 FQNEAQ (reference sequence). The full variable domain, its missing parts supplied by reference TRBV7-9 and TRBJ2-5, is DTGVSQNPRHKITKRGQNVTFRCDPISEHNRLYWYRQTLGQGPEFLTYFQNEAQLEKSRLLSDRFSAERPKGSFSTLEIQRTEQGDSAMYLCASSPRAGKETQYFGPGTRLLVL.

The chain joins TRBV14 to TRBJ2-7, with a possible D match to TRBD1 (6 bases). CDR1 is SGHDN, CDR2 FVKESK, per germline. The CDR3 extends over 14 amino acids. Deletions cut 6 bases from V and 4 bases from J, with 16 bases between. The CDR3: CASSNGQYEYEQYV. CDR3 coding DNA: TGTGCCAGCAGTAACGGACAGTACGAGTACGAGCAGTACGTC.

The chain carries TRBV9 and TRBJ2-1; 14 bases match TRBD2. There are 21 residues in the CDR3. The germline V gene has CDR1 SGDLS and CDR2 YYNGEE. V gave up 4 bases and J gave up 1 base; unmatched junction bases: 16. The CDR3 loop is CASSPSRTSGTSGGSYNEQFF. The CDR3 DNA reads TGTGCCAGCAGCCCATCCAGGACCAGCGGGACTAGCGGGGGTTCCTACAATGAGCAGTTCTTC.

V is TRBV7-8 and J is TRBJ1-5; unclear D gene. V lost 1 base to trimming and J lost 2 bases, with 15 bases between them. CDR3 size: 17 residues. Germline CDR1 SGHVS, CDR2 FQNEAQ. The CDR3 region has the DNA TGTGCCAGCAGCTTAGGCAGGAGGGCTATTGGCAATCAGCCCCAGCATTTT. Translation: CASSLGRRAIGNQPQHF.

There are a few counts of this clone. The rearrangement links TRBV28 to TRBJ2-7; 9 positions agree with TRBD1. CDR3 length: 14 residues. J gave up 0 bases and V 7 bases, and 4 bases lay outside the gene matches. Germline CDR1 MDHEN, CDR2 SYDVKM. The CDR3 region has the DNA TGTGCCAGCACCGACAGGGGGTCCTCCTACGAGCAGTACTTC. It specifies CASTDRGSSYEQYF.

V usage is TRBV6-1 and J usage is TRBJ1-2; D is unclear. The CDR3 is 14 residues long. Germline V gene data show CDR1 as MNHNS and CDR2 as SASEGT. As DNA, the CDR3 is TGTGTCACCATACTAGGGAGCAGTAACTATGGCTACACCTTC. Its translation is CVTILGSSNYGYTF.

This sequence joins TRBV29-1 and TRBJ2-3; D may be TRBD1 (7 bases). Trimming took 2 bases from V and 4 from J, leaving 13 bases between them. Germline lookup yields CDR1 SQVTM and CDR2 ANQGSEA. The CDR3 loop spans 14 amino acids. For the CDR3, the DNA is TGCAGCGTTGAATGGGGCAGGGGGGCAGATACGCAGTATTTT. The encoded protein is CSVEWGRGADTQYF.

The rearrangement uses TRBV4-1 and TRBJ1-4; unclear D gene. V was pared by 4 bases and J by 0 bases, with 6 bases between. Germline CDR1 MGHRA, CDR2 YSYEKL. The CDR3 is made up of 14 amino acids. Written as DNA, the CDR3 is TGCGCCAGCAGCCCCCCCGCAACTAATGAAAAACTGTTTTTT. It is translated as CASSPPATNEKLFF.

The chain is built from TRBV28 and TRBJ1-6, with TRBD1 matching 7 bases. J was trimmed by 9 bases and V by 5 bases; bases with no gene match: 4. This CDR3 has 13 amino acids. Germline CDR1 and CDR2: MDHEN and SYDVKM. DNA for the CDR3: TGTGCCAGCAGTCCGGACAGGTCTTCACCCCTCCACTTT. This encodes CASSPDRSSPLHF.

The chain links TRBV6-5 to TRBJ1-4, with 8 bases matching TRBD1. CDR1 and CDR2 (germline): MNHEY, SVGAGI. The length of the CDR3 is 14 residues. Trimming took 5 bases from V and 8 from J; bases not matched to a gene: 7. As DNA, the CDR3 is TGTGCCAGCAGTCAGGACAGGGTTAGCGAAAAACTGTTTTTT. Protein product: CASSQDRVSEKLFF.

This sequence joins TRBV19 and TRBJ2-7, with a weak D call TRBD1 (6 bases). Per the germline V gene, CDR1 is LNHDA and CDR2 is SQIVND (reference sequence). V was trimmed by 4 bases and J by 5 bases, leaving 15 bases between them. The CDR3 is 14 residues long. The CDR3 region is CASSKPRGWNEQYV. CDR3 nucleotide sequence: TGTGCCAGTAGTAAACCCAGGGGCTGGAACGAGCAGTACGTC.

The V gene is TRBV2, the J gene TRBJ1-6; 7 bases map to TRBD1. With V trimmed by 5 bases and J by 7 bases, 5 bases remained unmatched. This CDR3 contains 14 residues. Germline CDR1 SNHLY, CDR2 FYNNEI. CDR3 DNA sequence: TGTGCCAGCAGTACTACAGGGGACAATTCACCCCTCCACTTT. Its translation is CASSTTGDNSPLHF.

The chain couples TRBV29-1 to TRBJ1-3; D not resolved. Deletions cut 4 bases from V and 0 bases from J, with 10 bases between. The germline gives CDR1 SQVTM, CDR2 ANQGSEA. The CDR3 runs to 14 residues. CDR3 protein: CSVVTADSGNTIYF. CDR3 sequence (DNA): TGCAGCGTTGTAACAGCTGACTCTGGAAACACCATATATTTT.

The chain has TRBV11-3 and TRBJ2-5; D might be TRBD2 (5 bases). The CDR3 runs 14 residues. The germline V gene encodes CDR1 SGHNT and CDR2 YENEEA. V was clipped by 1 base and J by 3 bases, with 9 bases between them. CDR3 amino acids: CASSLGLAEETQYF. The CDR3 DNA follows: TGTGCCAGCAGCTTAGGGCTAGCAGAAGAGACCCAGTACTTC.

This rearrangement joins TRBV29-1 to TRBJ2-3, with 8 nucleotides matching TRBD2. J lost 4 bases, V lost 6 bases, and 0 bases had no gene match. Germline CDR1 is SQVTM and CDR2 is ANQGSEA. This CDR3 contains 11 residues. This CDR3 is CSVGRADTQYF. The CDR3 nucleotides read TGCAGCGTCGGGAGGGCAGATACGCAGTATTTT.

The V and J genes are TRBV9 and TRBJ2-2, with D perhaps matching TRBD2 (7 bases). CDR1 and CDR2 from the germline V gene are SGDLS and YYNGEE. CDR3 length: 18 amino acids. V shed 4 bases and J shed 3 bases, with 22 bases lying between them. The CDR3 DNA reads TGTGCCAGCAGCAGAGGGATGGGGGGGGGCCTCGACACCGGGGAGCTGTTTTTT. This codes for CASSRGMGGGLDTGELFF.

This clone was found a few times. The chain employs TRBV5-1 and TRBJ2-7, with D possibly being TRBD2 (5 bases). The CDR3 totals 13 residues. Trimming took 4 bases from V and 3 from J, leaving 11 bases between them. Germline CDR1 reads SGHRS; CDR2 reads YFSETQ. CDR3 region: CASSLAPFYEQYV. CDR3 DNA sequence: TGCGCCAGCAGCCTAGCCCCTTTCTACGAGCAGTACGTC.

There are a few counts of this clone. J is TRBJ1-4 and V is TRBV4-1; D is unclear. Trimming cost V 4 bases and J 0 bases, with 12 bases left between them. This CDR3 spans 16 amino acids. Germline-derived CDR1 and CDR2 are MGHRA and YSYEKL. The CDR3 sequence: CASSPLYRTTNEKLFF. The CDR3 nucleotides read TGCGCCAGCAGCCCTCTCTACAGAACAACTAATGAAAAACTGTTTTTT.

A word on this clone: The conserved phenylalanine or tryptophan normally closing the CDR3 is absent here, so this likely arose from a read error. The V call is TRBV5-1, the J call TRBJ1-6, with 7 bases lining up with TRBD1. The germline CDR1 and CDR2 sequences are SGHRS and YFSETQ. This CDR3 region has 15 residues. CDR3 DNA sequence: TGCGCCAGCAGCTACTCCGGGACAGCTGATTCACCGCTCCACGTT. Amino acid sequence: CASSYSGTADSPLHV.

This clone showed up just a few times. The chain is built from TRBV10-3 and TRBJ1-2; TRBD1 agrees at 7 bases. V dropped 3 bases and J dropped 2; count of bases not matched to a gene: 3. The germline gives CDR1 ENHRY, CDR2 SYGVKD. The CDR3 sequence is 14 residues long. For the CDR3, the DNA is TGTGCCATCAGTGACACGACAGGGAACTATGGCTACACCTTC. This codes for CAISDTTGNYGYTF.

This clone was detected only a few times. CDR3 protein: CASSVAQGPGNQPQHF. The CDR3 DNA sequence: TGTGCCAGCAGCGTGGCACAGGGGCCGGGCAATCAGCCCCAGCATTTT. V gene TRBV28 combines with J gene TRBJ1-5; 7 positions match TRBD1. Germline CDR1 and CDR2: MDHEN and SYDVKM. V lost 6 bases, J lost 2 bases, and 10 bases stayed unmatched. The CDR3 spans 16 residues.

This rearrangement joins TRBV9 to TRBJ1-1; maybe TRBD1 (6 bases). Germline values: CDR1 SGDLS, CDR2 YYNGEE. The CDR3 loop spans 14 amino acids. The V gene lost 7 bases and the J gene lost 0 bases, with 13 bases spanning the gap. DNA for the CDR3: TGTGCCAGCGGGGCAGGGGTTATGAACACTGAAGCTTTCTTT. Its translation is CASGAGVMNTEAFF.

This clone came up a few times. The V and J genes are TRBV23-1 and TRBJ2-1; TRBD1 aligns across 7 bases. TRBV23-1 is designated an ORF whose function remains uncertain. Losses at the gene ends were 4 bases for V and 7 bases for J; bases not matched to a gene: 4. The CDR3 spans 13 residues. CDR3 DNA sequence: TGCGCCAGCAGTCCCACAGGGGAAAATGAGCAGTTCTTC. It yields the protein CASSPTGENEQFF.

The J gene is TRBJ2-3, the V gene TRBV19; 15 bases line up with TRBD2. CDR1 is LNHDA and CDR2 is SQIVND in the germline V gene (reference sequence). This CDR3 has 16 residues. Trimming at V came to 5 bases and at J to 6 bases, leaving 6 bases not matched to a gene. This chain's CDR3 is CASSARTSGGVDTQYF. CDR3 nucleotide sequence: TGTGCCAGTAGTGCCCGGACTAGCGGGGGGGTTGATACGCAGTATTTT. Full variable domain (outside the CDR3, taken from reference TRBV19 and TRBJ2-3): DGGITQSPKYLFRKEGQNVTLSCEQNLNHDAMYWYRQDPGQGLRLIYYSQIVNDFQKGDIAEGYSVSREKKESFPLTVTSAQKNPTAFYLCASSARTSGGVDTQYFGPGTRLTVL.

The gene calls are TRBV2 and TRBJ1-1; D is possibly TRBD1 (6 bases). Germline V CDR1 and CDR2: SNHLY, FYNNEI. The CDR3 totals 13 residues. V was trimmed by 7 bases and J by 4 bases, leaving 13 bases between them. As DNA, the CDR3 is TGTGCCAGCACTCGAGAGGGGGTCACTGAAGCTTTCTTT. It yields the protein CASTREGVTEAFF. The variable domain in full, with the rest retrieved from reference TRBV2 and TRBJ1-1, is EPEVTQTPSHQVTQMGQEVILRCVPISNHLYFYWYRQILGQKVEFLVSFYNNEISEKSEIFDDQFSVERPDGSNFTLKIRSTKLEDSAMYFCASTREGVTEAFFGQGTRLTVV.